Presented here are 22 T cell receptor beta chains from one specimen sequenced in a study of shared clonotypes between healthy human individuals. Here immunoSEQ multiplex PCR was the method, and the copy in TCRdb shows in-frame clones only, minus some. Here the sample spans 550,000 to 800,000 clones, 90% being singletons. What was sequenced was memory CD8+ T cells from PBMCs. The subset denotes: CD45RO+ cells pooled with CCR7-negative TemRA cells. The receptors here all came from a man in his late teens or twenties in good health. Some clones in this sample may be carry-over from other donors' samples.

The CDR3 here is CASTSGSSGSYEQYF. In DNA, the CDR3 is TGTGCCAGCACCAGCGGGAGTTCTGGCTCCTACGAGCAGTACTTC. V is TRBV27 and J is TRBJ2-7; the match to TRBD2 covers 8 bases. Germline CDR1 is MNHEY and CDR2 is SMNVEV (reference sequence). After removal of 7 bases from V and 0 bases from J, the junction contained 8 bases not matched to a gene. The CDR3 consists of 15 residues.

DNA for the CDR3: TGTGCCAGCAGCACTGACAGCTTAAATCAGCCCCAGCATTTT. Its protein product is CASSTDSLNQPQHF. The J gene is TRBJ1-5, the V gene TRBV7-9; weak D call: TRBD1 (5 bases). Per germline, CDR1 SEHNR and CDR2 FQNEAQ (reference sequence). This CDR3 is 14 amino acids long. V was clipped by 5 bases and J by 4 bases, with 12 bases between them.

DNA for the CDR3: TGTGCCAGCAGCTCCGGGGAGGCCAGGGCTAACTATGGCTACACCTTC. Protein sequence: CASSSGEARANYGYTF. This chain connects TRBV7-9 to TRBJ1-2, with D maybe TRBD1 (5 bases). V lost 4 bases and J lost 0, with 15 bases in between. Germline V gives CDR1 SEHNR, CDR2 FQNEAQ (reference sequence). The CDR3 runs 16 residues.

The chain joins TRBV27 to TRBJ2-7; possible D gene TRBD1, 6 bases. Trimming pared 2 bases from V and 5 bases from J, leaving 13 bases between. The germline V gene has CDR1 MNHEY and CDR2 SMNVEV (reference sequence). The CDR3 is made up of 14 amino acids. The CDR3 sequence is CASSLLPRQDEQYF. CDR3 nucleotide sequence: TGTGCCAGCAGTTTACTTCCCCGACAGGACGAGCAGTACTTC.

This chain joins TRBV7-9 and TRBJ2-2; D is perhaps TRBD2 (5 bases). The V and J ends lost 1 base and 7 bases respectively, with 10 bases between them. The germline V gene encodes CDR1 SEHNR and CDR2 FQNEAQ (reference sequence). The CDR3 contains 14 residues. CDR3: CASSLGPTSGELFF. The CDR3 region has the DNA TGTGCCAGCAGCTTAGGGCCCACTAGCGGGGAGCTGTTTTTT.

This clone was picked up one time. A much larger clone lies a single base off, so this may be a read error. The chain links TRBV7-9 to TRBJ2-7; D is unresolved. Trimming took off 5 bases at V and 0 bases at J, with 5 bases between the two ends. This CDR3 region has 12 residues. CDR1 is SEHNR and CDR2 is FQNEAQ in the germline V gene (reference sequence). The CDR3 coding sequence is TGTGCCAGCAGCGAGAGCTCCTACGAGCAGTACTTC. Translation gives CASSESSYEQYF.

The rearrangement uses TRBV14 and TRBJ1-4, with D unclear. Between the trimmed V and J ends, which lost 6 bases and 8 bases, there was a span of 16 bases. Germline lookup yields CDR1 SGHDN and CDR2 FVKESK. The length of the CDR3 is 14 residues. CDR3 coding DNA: TGTGCCAGCAGTCCCATCTGGGAGGAGGAAAAACTGTTTTTT. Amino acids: CASSPIWEEEKLFF.

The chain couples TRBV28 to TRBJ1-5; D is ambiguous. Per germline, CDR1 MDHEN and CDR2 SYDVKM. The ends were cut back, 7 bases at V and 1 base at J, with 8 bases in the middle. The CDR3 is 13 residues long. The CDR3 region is CASTLGSNQPQHF. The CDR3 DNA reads TGTGCCAGCACCCTTGGGAGCAATCAGCCCCAGCATTTT.

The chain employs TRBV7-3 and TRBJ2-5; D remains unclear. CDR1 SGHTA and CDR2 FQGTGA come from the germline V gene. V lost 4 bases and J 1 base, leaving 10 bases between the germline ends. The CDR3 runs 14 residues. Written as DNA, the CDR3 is TGTGCCAGCAGCTCCCCGGTTTCCCAAGAGACCCAGTACTTC. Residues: CASSSPVSQETQYF.

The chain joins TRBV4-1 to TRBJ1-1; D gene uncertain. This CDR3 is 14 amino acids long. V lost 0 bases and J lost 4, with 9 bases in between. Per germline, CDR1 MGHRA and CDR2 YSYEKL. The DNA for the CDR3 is TGCGCCAGCAGCCAAGATCAGAGGACCACTGAAGCTTTCTTT. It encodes CASSQDQRTTEAFF.

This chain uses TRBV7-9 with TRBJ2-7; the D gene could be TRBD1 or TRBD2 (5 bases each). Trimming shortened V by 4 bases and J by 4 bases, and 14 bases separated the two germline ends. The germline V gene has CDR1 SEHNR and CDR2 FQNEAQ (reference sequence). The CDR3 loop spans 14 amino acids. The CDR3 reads CASSSYGDEYEQYF. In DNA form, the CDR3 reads TGTGCCAGCAGCTCTTACGGGGACGAGTACGAGCAGTACTTC. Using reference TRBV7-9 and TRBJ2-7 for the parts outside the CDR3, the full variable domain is DTGVSQNPRHKITKRGQNVTFRCDPISEHNRLYWYRQTLGQGPEFLTYFQNEAQLEKSRLLSDRFSAERPKGSFSTLEIQRTEQGDSAMYLCASSSYGDEYEQYFGPGTRLTVT.

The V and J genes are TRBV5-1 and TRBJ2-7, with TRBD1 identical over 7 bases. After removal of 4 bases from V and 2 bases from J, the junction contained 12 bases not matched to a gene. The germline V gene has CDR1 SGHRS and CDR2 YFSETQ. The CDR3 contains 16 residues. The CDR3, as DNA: TGCGCCAGCAGCCCCCAGCGAGGACAGGCGACCTACGAGCAGTACTTC. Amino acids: CASSPQRGQATYEQYF. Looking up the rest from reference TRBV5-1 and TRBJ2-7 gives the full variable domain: KAGVTQTPRYLIKTRGQQVTLSCSPISGHRSVSWYQQTPGQGLQFLFEYFSETQRNKGNFPGRFSGRQFSNSRSEMNVSTLELGDSALYLCASSPQRGQATYEQYFGPGTRLTVT.

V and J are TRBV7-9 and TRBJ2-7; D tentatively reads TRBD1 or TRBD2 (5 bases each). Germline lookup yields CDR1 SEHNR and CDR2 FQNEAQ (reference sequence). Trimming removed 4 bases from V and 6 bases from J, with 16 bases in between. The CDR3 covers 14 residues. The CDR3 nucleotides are TGTGCCAGCAGCTCCCGGGACCACCCTTTCGAGCAGTACTTC. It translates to CASSSRDHPFEQYF.

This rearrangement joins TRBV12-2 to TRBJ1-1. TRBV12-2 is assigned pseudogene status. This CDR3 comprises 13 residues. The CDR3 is CASRLGVWTEAFF. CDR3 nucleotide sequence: TGTGCAAGTCGCTTAGGTGTATGGACTGAAGCTTTCTTT.

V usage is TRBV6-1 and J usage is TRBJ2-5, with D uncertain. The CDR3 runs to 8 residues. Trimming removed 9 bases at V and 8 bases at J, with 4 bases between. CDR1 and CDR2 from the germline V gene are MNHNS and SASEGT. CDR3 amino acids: CASETQYF. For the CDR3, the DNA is TGTGCCAGTGAAACCCAGTACTTC.

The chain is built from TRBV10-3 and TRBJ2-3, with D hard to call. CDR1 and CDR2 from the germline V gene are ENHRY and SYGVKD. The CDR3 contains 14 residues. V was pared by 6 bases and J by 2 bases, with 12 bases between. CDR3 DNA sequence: TGTGCCATCAGAGACACCCCTTACACAGATACGCAGTATTTT. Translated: CAIRDTPYTDTQYF.

DNA of the CDR3: TGCGCCAGCAGTTCCGCCGGGACTAGCTCCTACGAGCAGTACTTC. Translation gives CASSSAGTSSYEQYF. V usage is TRBV10-1 and J usage is TRBJ2-7, with 8 nucleotides matching TRBD2. V shed 5 bases and J 0 bases; nucleotides not matched to a gene: 6. CDR1 is WNHNN and CDR2 is SYGVQD in the germline V gene (reference sequence). This CDR3 is 15 amino acids long.

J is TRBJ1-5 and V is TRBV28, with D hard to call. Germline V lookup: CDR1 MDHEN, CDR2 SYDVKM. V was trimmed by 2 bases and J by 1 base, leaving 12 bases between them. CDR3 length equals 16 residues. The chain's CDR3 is CASSLGPGNSNQPQHF. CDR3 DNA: TGTGCCAGCAGTTTAGGTCCGGGGAACAGCAATCAGCCCCAGCATTTT.

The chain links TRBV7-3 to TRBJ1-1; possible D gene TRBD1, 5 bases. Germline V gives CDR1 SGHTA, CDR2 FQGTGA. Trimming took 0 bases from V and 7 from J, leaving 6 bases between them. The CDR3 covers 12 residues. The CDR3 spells CASSLTRGEAFF. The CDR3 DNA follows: TGTGCCAGCAGCTTAACGAGGGGTGAAGCTTTCTTT. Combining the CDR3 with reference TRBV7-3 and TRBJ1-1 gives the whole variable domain GAGVSQTPSNKVTEKGKYVELRCDPISGHTALYWYRQSLGQGPEFLIYFQGTGAADDSGLPNDRFFAVRPEGSVSTLKIQRTERGDSAVYLCASSLTRGEAFFGQGTRLTVV.

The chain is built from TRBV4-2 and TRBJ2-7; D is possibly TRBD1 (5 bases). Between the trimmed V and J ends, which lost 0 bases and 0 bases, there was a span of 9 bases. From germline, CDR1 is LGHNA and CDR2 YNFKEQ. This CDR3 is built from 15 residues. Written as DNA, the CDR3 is TGTGCCAGCAGCCAAGAACAGGCCGACTCCTACGAGCAGTACTTC. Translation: CASSQEQADSYEQYF.

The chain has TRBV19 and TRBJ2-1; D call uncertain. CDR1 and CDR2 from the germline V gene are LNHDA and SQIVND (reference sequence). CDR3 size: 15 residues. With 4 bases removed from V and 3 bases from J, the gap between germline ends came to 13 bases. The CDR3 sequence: CASSTDTGDYNEQFF. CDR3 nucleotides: TGTGCCAGTAGTACAGATACTGGGGACTACAATGAGCAGTTCTTC. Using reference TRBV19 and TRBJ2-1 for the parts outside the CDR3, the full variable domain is DGGITQSPKYLFRKEGQNVTLSCEQNLNHDAMYWYRQDPGQGLRLIYYSQIVNDFQKGDIAEGYSVSREKKESFPLTVTSAQKNPTAFYLCASSTDTGDYNEQFFGPGTRLTVL.

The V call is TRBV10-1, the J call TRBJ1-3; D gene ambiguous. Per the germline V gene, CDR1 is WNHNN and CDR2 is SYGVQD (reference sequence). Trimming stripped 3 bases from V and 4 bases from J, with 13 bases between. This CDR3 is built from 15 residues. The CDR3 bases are TGCGCCAGCAGTGACTCCCGCACGGGGGGAAACACCATATATTTT. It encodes CASSDSRTGGNTIYF.